What follows describes a single TCR beta chain. Its antigen is undetermined. Germline-derived CDR1 and CDR2 are SGHNT and YYREEE (reference sequence). CDR3 length: 15 amino acids. Trimming stripped 4 bases from V and 1 base from J, with 14 bases between. The data derive from a study of shared clonotypes between healthy human individuals. Background on the study: Three plates each covered CD4 naive and memory; CD8 naive two, CD8 memory one.

Overall study findings and caveats: Compared with memory subsets, naive subsets generally had larger estimated richness. Sharing of clonotypes among donors was expected to vary with sequencing depth.

Clones were sequenced by immunoSEQ multiplex PCR, and TCRdb holds only the in-frame ones, with some missing. There are fewer than 850,000 clones in the sample; 60% to 80% occur only once, and roughly 1.8% lies in the top ten. This TCR was sampled from a woman younger than 45 in good health. The chain is built from TRBV5-4 and TRBJ2-5, with D hard to call. Specimen: memory CD4+ T cells sorted from blood. The sample's subset: CD45RA-negative fraction. CDR3 DNA sequence: TGTGCCAGCAGCCAGGTCTTTTGGGGCCAAGAGACCCAGTACTTC. This codes for CASSQVFWGQETQYF.